The 2 T cell receptor beta chains in this list originate from one sample, sequenced in a study of regulatory T cells in long-lasting Graves disease. Time point of the sample: newly diagnosed GD, antithyroid drugs for less than 3 months. RNA from PBMCs was the source of the TCR library. Arm-PCR of CDR3 regions with iRepertoire HTBI primers generated TCR beta libraries. TCRdb re-called the multiplex PCR reads through MiXCR, storing one row per CDR3 protein. This repertoire shows 500,000 to 700,000 distinct CDR3 sequences, around 17% found once; its top ten account for about 20%. This sample also appeared in a second study, on T cells in Graves' hyperthyroidism and ophthalmopathy.

The material was peripheral blood mononuclear cells (PBMCs), obtained at new diagnosis, from a patient treated with antithyroid drugs. These receptor sequences come from a woman in her twenties or thirties with Graves disease.

This clonotype was found a few times. The rearrangement joins TRBV7-9 to TRBJ2-1; 10 bases map to TRBD2. From germline, CDR1 is SEHNR and CDR2 FQNEAQ (reference sequence). CDR3 size: 17 residues. Losses at the gene ends were 3 bases for V and 6 bases for J; bases not matched to a gene: 11. The CDR3 sequence is CASSFTRRTSGLNEQFF. The CDR3 DNA reads as TGTGCCAGCAGCTTTACCAGAAGGACTAGCGGACTCAATGAGCAGTTCTTC.

This clonotype has a handful of counts. The chain couples TRBV7-9 to TRBJ2-2, with 8 bases that match TRBD1. With V trimmed by 2 bases and J by 8 bases, 4 bases remained unmatched. Germline V gene data show CDR1 as SEHNR and CDR2 as FQNEAQ (reference sequence). CDR3 length: 14 residues. The CDR3 DNA sequence: TGTGCCAGCAGCTTATCCAGGGGGCAAGGGGAGCTGTTTTTT. Translating it yields CASSLSRGQGELFF.